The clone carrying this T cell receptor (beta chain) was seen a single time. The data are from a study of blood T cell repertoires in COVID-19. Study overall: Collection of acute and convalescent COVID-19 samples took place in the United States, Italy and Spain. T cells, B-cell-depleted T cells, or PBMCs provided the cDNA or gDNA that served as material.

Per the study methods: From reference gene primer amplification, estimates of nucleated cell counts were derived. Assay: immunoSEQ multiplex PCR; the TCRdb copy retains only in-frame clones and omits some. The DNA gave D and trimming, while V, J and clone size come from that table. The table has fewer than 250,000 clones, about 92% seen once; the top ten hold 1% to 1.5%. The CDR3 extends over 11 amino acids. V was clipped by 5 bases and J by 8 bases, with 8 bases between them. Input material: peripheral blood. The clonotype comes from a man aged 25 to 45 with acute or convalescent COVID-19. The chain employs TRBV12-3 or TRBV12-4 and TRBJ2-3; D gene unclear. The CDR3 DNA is TGTGCCAGCAGTAGCCGGTTTACGCAGTATTTT. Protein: CASSSRFTQYF.